A selection of T cell receptor beta chains follows, all from one sample in a study of T cells in Graves' hyperthyroidism and ophthalmopathy. TCRdb reprocessed the multiplex PCR reads via MiXCR and lists one record per CDR3 protein. The sample has approximately 400,000 distinct CDR3 sequences, around a sixth seen once. Sequencing was carried out using blood. The receptors come from a young man with Graves' ophthalmopathy. Each CDR3 is given with its conserved first and last residue. The order of the fields is J gene, D gene, V gene, clone size, CDR3 protein, CDR3 DNA. A D gene is named only where the DNA matches it firmly. Some rows mark clone size as missing; the rest say once, few, many or name a class of expanded clone.

TRBJ1-5 | NA | TRBV19 | NA | CASSIGNSDNQPQHF | TGTGCCAGTAGTATAGGAAACAGCGACAATCAGCCCCAGCATTTT
TRBJ2-3 | NA | TRBV12-3/TRBV12-4 | NA | CASSLFSDTQYF | TGTGCCAGCAGTTTGTTTTCAGATACGCAGTATTTT
TRBJ2-7 | TRBD1 | TRBV6-1 | NA | CASSLRQGDFHEQYF | TGTGCCAGCAGCCTTAGACAGGGGGATTTCCACGAGCAGTACTTC
TRBJ2-1 | NA | TRBV4-1 | NA | CASSQREGGDEQFF | TGCGCCAGCAGCCAAAGAGAGGGCGGGGATGAGCAGTTCTTC
TRBJ2-7 | TRBD1 | TRBV13 | many | CASSFEQGNEQYF | TGTGCCAGCAGCTTTGAACAGGGGAACGAGCAGTACTTC
TRBJ2-7 | NA | TRBV6-2/TRBV6-3 | many | CASSYDSYEQYF | TGTGCCAGCAGTTACGACAGCTACGAGCAGTACTTC
TRBJ2-7 | NA | TRBV7-9 | NA | CASSMGIYEQYF | TGTGCCAGCAGCATGGGCATTTACGAGCAGTACTTC
TRBJ1-3 | TRBD1 | TRBV6-1 | NA | CASSERPGGFSGGNTIYF | TGTGCCAGCAGTGAAAGGCCAGGGGGGTTTTCTGGTGGAAACACCATATATTTT
TRBJ2-7 | TRBD1 | TRBV13 | many | CASSLGARGPDEQYF | TGTGCCAGCAGCTTAGGTGCCAGGGGGCCCGACGAGCAGTACTTC
TRBJ2-3 | TRBD2 | TRBV6-1 | many | CASSDALSGGADTQYF | TGTGCCAGCAGTGATGCCCTAAGCGGGGGTGCAGATACGCAGTATTTT
TRBJ1-4 | NA | TRBV27 | many | CASSGPSREKLFF | TGTGCCAGCTCGGGACCGTCACGGGAAAAACTGTTTTTT
TRBJ1-2 | TRBD1 | TRBV18 | many | CASSPPPGQVFYGYTF | TGTGCCAGCTCACCGCCCCCGGGACAGGTGTTCTATGGCTACACCTTC
TRBJ2-7 | NA | TRBV18 | many | CASSLRDGSYEQYF | TGTGCCAGCAGCCTCCGGGACGGCAGCTACGAGCAGTACTTC
TRBJ1-2 | NA | TRBV6-5 | few | CASSYGGNGYTF | TGTGCCAGCAGTTACGGAGGGAATGGCTACACCTTC
TRBJ1-5 | NA | TRBV3-1 | many | CASSQGIQPQHF | TGTGCCAGCAGCCAGGGTATACAGCCCCAGCATTTT
TRBJ1-4 | TRBD1 | TRBV6-1 | few | CASRTGTGDEKLFF | TGTGCCAGCAGGACCGGGACAGGGGATGAAAAACTGTTTTTT
TRBJ2-2 | TRBD2 | TRBV4-1 | NA | CASSQGLAVTTGELFF | TGCGCCAGCAGCCAAGGTCTAGCGGTAACCACCGGGGAGCTGTTTTTT
TRBJ2-5 | TRBD1 | TRBV29-1 | many | CSVESGGETQYF | TGCAGCGTTGAATCAGGGGGCGAGACCCAGTACTTC
TRBJ1-4 | NA | TRBV11-2 | many | CASSPLAEGAGEKLFF | TGTGCCAGCAGCCCCCTAGCCGAGGGAGCAGGAGAAAAACTGTTTTTT
TRBJ2-1 | TRBD1 | TRBV10-3 | few | CAISEGTGGLNEQFF | TGTGCCATCAGTGAGGGGACAGGGGGCCTTAATGAGCAGTTCTTC
TRBJ2-4 | TRBD1 | TRBV28 | many | CASSWDRLGPTKNIQYF | TGTGCCAGCAGTTGGGACAGGTTGGGCCCCACCAAAAACATTCAGTACTTC
TRBJ2-3 | NA | TRBV18 | many | CASSLPGDTQYF | TGTGCCAGCTCACTCCCAGGAGATACGCAGTATTTT
TRBJ2-5 | NA | TRBV11-2 | many | CASSSVRETQYF | TGTGCCAGCAGCTCCGTGAGGGAGACCCAGTACTTC
TRBJ1-1 | NA | TRBV3-1 | many | CASSQVRPPQAEAFF | TGTGCCAGCAGCCAGGTTCGACCGCCCCAGGCTGAAGCTTTCTTT
TRBJ1-5 | NA | TRBV5-4 | NA | CASSPWRRPSNQPQHF | TGTGCCAGCAGCCCCTGGAGGAGACCTAGCAATCAGCCCCAGCATTTT
TRBJ1-2 | NA | TRBV4-1 | few | CASSPPGPYSGRVEEGYTF | TGCGCCAGCAGCCCTCCCGGCCCTTACAGCGGGCGCGTAGAAGAGGGCTACACCTTC
TRBJ2-7 | TRBD1 | TRBV19 | NA | CASSIGDRGYEQYF | TGTGCCAGTAGTATAGGGGACAGGGGCTACGAGCAGTACTTC
TRBJ1-3 | TRBD1 | TRBV4-2 | NA | CASSQDGTGSGNTIYF | TGTGCCAGCAGCCAAGACGGGACAGGCTCTGGAAACACCATATATTTT
TRBJ2-2 | NA | TRBV7-3 | many | CASSFQGRGELFF | TGTGCCAGCAGCTTTCAGGGTCGCGGGGAGCTGTTTTTT
TRBJ1-1 | NA | TRBV20-1 | many | CSAKDTLNTEAFF | TGCAGTGCTAAGGACACACTGAACACTGAAGCTTTCTTT
TRBJ1-1 | TRBD1 | TRBV10-3 | NA | CAVTSAPRDSGTEAFF | TGTGCCGTCACCTCCGCCCCCCGGGACAGCGGGACTGAAGCTTTCTTT
TRBJ2-5 | NA | TRBV6-1 | many | CASSDAVATETQYF | TGTGCCAGCAGTGACGCAGTAGCCACGGAGACCCAGTACTTC
TRBJ2-5 | TRBD2 | TRBV20-1 | many | CSARDLGRRGRETQYF | TGCAGTGCTAGAGATTTGGGGCGGCGGGGGAGGGAGACCCAGTACTTC
TRBJ2-7 | TRBD2 | TRBV9 | NA | CASSASGAYEQYF | TGTGCCAGCAGCGCTAGCGGGGCCTACGAGCAGTACTTC
TRBJ1-5 | NA | TRBV7-2 | many | CASSQEGRGNQPQHF | TGTGCCAGCAGCCAGGAGGGGAGGGGCAATCAGCCCCAGCATTTT
TRBJ1-2 | TRBD1 | TRBV5-6 | many | CASSLGQGARGYTF | TGTGCCAGCAGCTTGGGACAGGGGGCTCGTGGCTACACCTTC
TRBJ1-2 | NA | TRBV7-6 | many | CASSFYAGPGGYGYTF | TGTGCCAGCAGCTTTTACGCAGGACCTGGAGGCTATGGCTACACCTTC
TRBJ1-3 | NA | TRBV6-1 | few | CASSTGTKGNTIYF | TGTGCCAGCAGCACCGGGACCAAGGGAAACACCATATATTTT
TRBJ2-3 | NA | TRBV7-3 | few | CASSFTFSDTQYF | TGTGCCAGCAGCTTTACATTTTCAGATACGCAGTATTTT
TRBJ1-2 | TRBD1 | TRBV6-2/TRBV6-3 | NA | CASSHRGTTYGYTF | TGTGCCAGCAGTCACAGGGGGACGACCTATGGCTACACCTTC
TRBJ1-6 | NA | TRBV12-3/TRBV12-4 | NA | CASSPVGGASPLHF | TGTGCCAGCAGTCCCGTGGGGGGAGCTTCACCCCTCCACTTT